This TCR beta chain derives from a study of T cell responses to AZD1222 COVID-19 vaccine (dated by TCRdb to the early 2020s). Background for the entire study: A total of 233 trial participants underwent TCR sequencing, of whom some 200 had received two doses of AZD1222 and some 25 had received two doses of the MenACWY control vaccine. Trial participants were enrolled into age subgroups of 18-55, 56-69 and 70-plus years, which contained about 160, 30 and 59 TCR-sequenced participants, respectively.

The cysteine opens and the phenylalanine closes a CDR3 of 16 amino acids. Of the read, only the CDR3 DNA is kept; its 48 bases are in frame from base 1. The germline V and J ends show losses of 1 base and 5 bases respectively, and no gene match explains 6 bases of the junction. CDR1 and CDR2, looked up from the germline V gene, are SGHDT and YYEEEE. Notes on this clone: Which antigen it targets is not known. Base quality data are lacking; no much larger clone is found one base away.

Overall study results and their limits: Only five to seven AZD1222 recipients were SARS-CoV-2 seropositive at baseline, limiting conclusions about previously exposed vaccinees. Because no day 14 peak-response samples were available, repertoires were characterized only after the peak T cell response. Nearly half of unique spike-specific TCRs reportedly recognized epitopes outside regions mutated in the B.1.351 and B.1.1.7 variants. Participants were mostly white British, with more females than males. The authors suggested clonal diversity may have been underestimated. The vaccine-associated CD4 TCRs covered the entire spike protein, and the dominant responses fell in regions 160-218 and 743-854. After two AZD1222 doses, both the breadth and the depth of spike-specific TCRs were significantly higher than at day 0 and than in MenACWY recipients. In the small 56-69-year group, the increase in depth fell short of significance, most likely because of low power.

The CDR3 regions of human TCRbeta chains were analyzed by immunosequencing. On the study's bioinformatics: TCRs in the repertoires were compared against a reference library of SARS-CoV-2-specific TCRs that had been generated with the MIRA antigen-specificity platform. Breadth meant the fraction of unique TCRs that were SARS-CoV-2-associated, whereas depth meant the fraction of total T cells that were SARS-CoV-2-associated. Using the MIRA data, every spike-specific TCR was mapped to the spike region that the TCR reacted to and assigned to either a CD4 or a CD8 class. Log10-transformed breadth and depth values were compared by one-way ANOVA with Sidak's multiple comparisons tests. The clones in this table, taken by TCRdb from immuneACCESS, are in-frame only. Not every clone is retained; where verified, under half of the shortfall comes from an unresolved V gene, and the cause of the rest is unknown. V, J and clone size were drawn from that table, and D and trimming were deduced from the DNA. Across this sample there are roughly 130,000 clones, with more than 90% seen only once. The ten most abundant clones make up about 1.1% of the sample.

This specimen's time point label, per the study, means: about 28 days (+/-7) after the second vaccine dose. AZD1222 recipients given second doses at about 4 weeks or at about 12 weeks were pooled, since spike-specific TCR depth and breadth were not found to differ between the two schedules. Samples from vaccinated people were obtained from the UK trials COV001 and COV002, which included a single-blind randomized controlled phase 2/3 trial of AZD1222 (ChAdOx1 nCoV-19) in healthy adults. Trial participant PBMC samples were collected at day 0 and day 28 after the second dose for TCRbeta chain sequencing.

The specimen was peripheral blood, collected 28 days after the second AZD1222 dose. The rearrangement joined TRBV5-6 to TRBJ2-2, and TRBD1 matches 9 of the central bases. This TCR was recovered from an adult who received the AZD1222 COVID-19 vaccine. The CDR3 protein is CASSLPRTGVTGELFF. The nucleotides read TGTGCCAGCAGCTTGCCCCGGACAGGGGTTACCGGGGAGCTGTTTTTT.